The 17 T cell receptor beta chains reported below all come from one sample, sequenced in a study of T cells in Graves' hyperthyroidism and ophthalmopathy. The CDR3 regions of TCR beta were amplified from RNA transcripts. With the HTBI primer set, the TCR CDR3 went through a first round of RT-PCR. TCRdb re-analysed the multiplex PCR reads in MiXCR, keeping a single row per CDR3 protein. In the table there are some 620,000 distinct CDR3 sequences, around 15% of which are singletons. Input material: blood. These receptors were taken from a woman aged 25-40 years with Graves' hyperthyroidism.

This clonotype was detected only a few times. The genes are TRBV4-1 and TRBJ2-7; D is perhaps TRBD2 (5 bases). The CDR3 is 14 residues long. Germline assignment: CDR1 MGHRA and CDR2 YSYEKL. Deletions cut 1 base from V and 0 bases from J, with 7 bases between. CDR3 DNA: TGCGCCAGCAGCCAAGCCGGGGACTCCTACGAGCAGTACTTC. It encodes CASSQAGDSYEQYF.

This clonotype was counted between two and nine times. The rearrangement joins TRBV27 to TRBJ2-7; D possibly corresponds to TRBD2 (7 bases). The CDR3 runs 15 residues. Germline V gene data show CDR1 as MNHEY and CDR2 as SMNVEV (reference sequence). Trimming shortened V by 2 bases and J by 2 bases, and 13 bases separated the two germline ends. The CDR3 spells CASSLAGAVPYEQYF. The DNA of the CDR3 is TGTGCCAGCAGTTTAGCGGGGGCGGTCCCCTACGAGCAGTACTTC.

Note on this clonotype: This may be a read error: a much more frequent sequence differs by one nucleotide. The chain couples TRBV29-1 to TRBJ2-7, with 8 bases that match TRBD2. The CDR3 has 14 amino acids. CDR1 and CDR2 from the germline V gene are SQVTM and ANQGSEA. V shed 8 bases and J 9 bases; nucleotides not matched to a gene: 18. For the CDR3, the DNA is TGCAGCACCTGGGAGGGGACTAGGGCCGGTGGGCAGTACTTC. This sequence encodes CSTWEGTRAGGQYF.

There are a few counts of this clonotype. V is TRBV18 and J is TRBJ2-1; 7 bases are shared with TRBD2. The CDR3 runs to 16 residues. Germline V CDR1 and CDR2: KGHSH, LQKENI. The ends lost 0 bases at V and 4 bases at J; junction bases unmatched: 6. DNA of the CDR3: TGTGCCAGCTCACCACCTGAAGCGGGAAGTTACAATGAGCAGTTCTTC. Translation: CASSPPEAGSYNEQFF.

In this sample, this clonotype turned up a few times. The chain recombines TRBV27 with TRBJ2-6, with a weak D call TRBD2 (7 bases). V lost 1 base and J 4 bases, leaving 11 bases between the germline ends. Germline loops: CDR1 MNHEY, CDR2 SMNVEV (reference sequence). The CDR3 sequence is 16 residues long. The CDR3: CASSLFGGLGANVLTF. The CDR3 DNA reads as TGTGCCAGCAGTTTATTCGGGGGGCTCGGGGCCAACGTCCTGACTTTC.

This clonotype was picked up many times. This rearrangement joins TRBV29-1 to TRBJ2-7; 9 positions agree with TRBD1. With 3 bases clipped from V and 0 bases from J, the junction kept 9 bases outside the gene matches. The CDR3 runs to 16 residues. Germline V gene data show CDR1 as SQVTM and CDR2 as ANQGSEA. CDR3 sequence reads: CSVDGLTGGPSYEQYF. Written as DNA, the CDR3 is TGCAGCGTTGACGGTTTGACAGGGGGTCCCTCCTACGAGCAGTACTTC.

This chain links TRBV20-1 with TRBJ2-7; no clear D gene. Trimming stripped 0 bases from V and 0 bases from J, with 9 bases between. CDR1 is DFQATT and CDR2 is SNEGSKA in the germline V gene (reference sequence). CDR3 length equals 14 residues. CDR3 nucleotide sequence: TGCAGTGCTAGAGATCACCAGCGCTCCTACGAGCAGTACTTC. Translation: CSARDHQRSYEQYF.

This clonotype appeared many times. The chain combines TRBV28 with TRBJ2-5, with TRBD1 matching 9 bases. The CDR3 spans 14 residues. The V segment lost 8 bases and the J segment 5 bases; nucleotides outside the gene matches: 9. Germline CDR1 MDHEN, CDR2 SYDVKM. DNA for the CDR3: TGTGCCAGCGGATCGGACAGGGGAATGGAGACCCAGTACTTC. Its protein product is CASGSDRGMETQYF.

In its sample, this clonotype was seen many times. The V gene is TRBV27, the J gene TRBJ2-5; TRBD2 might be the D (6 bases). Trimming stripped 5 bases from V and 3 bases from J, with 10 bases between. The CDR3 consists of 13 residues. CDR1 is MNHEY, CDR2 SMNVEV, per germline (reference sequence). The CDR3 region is CASSPGEEETQYF. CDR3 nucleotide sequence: TGTGCCAGCAGTCCCGGGGAGGAAGAGACCCAGTACTTC.

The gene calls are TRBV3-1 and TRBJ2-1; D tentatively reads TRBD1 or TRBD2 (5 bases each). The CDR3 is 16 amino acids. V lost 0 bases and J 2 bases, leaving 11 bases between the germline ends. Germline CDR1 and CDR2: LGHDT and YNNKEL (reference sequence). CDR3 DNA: TGTGCCAGCAGCCAAGATTCGGGGCGGCCCTACAATGAGCAGTTCTTC. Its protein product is CASSQDSGRPYNEQFF.

CDR3 sequence: CASSFRTASSPLHF. CDR3 sequence (DNA): TGCGCCAGCAGCTTTAGGACAGCAAGTTCACCCCTCCACTTT. This chain connects TRBV5-1 to TRBJ1-6; tentative D call: TRBD1 (6 bases). CDR3 length equals 14 residues. Trimming stripped 2 bases from V and 9 bases from J, with 12 bases between. From germline, CDR1 is SGHRS and CDR2 YFSETQ.

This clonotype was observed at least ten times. In nucleotides, the CDR3 is TGCGCCAGCAGTGAAGCGGGAGTTAAGGCAGATACGCAGTATTTT. Translation: CASSEAGVKADTQYF. The rearrangement links TRBV10-1 to TRBJ2-3, with 8 bases identical to TRBD2. This CDR3 is 15 amino acids long. Trimming removed 3 bases from V and 4 bases from J; junction bases left unmatched: 6. CDR1 and CDR2 (germline): WNHNN, SYGVQD (reference sequence).

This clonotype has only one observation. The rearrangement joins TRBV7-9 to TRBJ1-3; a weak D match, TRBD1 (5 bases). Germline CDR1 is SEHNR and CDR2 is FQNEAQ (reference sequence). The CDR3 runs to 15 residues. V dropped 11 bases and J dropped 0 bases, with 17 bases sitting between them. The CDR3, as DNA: TGTGCCTTCCGGGACGACAATTACTCTGGAAACACCATATATTTT. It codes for CAFRDDNYSGNTIYF.

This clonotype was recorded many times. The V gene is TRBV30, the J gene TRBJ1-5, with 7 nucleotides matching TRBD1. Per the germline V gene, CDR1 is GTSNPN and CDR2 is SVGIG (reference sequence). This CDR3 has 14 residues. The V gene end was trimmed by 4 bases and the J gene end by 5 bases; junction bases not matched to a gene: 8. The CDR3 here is CAWKAGGRDQPQHF. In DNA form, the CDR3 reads TGTGCCTGGAAGGCAGGGGGGCGAGATCAGCCCCAGCATTTT.

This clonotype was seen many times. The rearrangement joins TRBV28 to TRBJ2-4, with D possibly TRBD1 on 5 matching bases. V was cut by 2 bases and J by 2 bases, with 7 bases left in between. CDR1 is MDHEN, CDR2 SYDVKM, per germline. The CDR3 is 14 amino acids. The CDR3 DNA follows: TGTGCCAGCAGTTTAAGGGGAACCAAAAACATTCAGTACTTC. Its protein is CASSLRGTKNIQYF.

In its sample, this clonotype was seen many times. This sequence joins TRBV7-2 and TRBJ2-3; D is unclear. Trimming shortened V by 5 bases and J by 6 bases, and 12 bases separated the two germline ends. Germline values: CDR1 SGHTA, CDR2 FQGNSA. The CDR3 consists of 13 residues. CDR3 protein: CASSEIPRDTQYF. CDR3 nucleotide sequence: TGTGCCAGCAGCGAGATCCCTCGGGATACGCAGTATTTT.

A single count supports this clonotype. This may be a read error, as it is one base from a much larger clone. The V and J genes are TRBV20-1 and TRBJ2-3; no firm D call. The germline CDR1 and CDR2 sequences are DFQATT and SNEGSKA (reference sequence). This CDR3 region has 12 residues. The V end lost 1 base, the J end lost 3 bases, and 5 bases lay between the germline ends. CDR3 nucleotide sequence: TGCAGTGCTAGAGCCGGGACAGATACGCAGTATTTT. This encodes CSARAGTDTQYF.